This T cell receptor beta chain is drawn from a study of cytomegalovirus exposure and HLA in healthy donors. Across the study: The early release's HLA-typed donors yielded 78 million or so unique TCRs.

The study's findings and limits: Of the V segments, some could not be distinguished, including TRBV6-2 and TRBV6-3, and were excluded. When the data were analyzed later, several of the most significant clusters appeared to be linked to common viral pathogens. Reports state that TCR beta sequences accurately predicted most subjects' HLA-A and HLA-B alleles.

Primers for the PCR totalled 60 Vbeta and 13 Jbeta. The data were produced by immunoSEQ multiplex PCR, yet TCRdb's version contains in-frame clones alone and is incomplete. The repertoire consists of around 210,000 clones, with 78% occurring once and the leading ten covering 0.47%. Per the germline V gene, CDR1 is MGHRA and CDR2 is YSYEKL. V shed 2 bases and J 0 bases; nucleotides not matched to a gene: 6. This CDR3 has 17 amino acids. A remark on this clone: The antigen is not known.

The clonotype was recovered from a boy between 10 and 17 years old in good health and CMV-seronegative. What was sequenced was PBMCs. This rearrangement joins TRBV4-1 to TRBJ2-1; 8 nucleotides agree with TRBD2. The DNA of the CDR3 is TGCGCCAGCAGCCAAACATATAGCGGGACCTCCTACAATGAGCAGTTCTTC. Translated: CASSQTYSGTSYNEQFF.